The T cell receptor beta chain under discussion was sequenced for a study of CD8+ T cells in alopecia areata. Study-wide results and caveats: Lesional scalp exceeded normal scalp in clonality, especially in alopecia totalis/universalis. Scalp specimens additionally yield sequences from normal skin's resident alphabeta T cells.

V lost 2 bases and J 1 base, leaving 7 bases between the germline ends. The CDR3 is 13 amino acids. Germline CDR1 is GTSNPN and CDR2 is SVGIG (reference sequence). This clone was seen more than once but under ten times. Its matching antigen is unknown. Investigators isolated RNA and reverse transcribed it into cDNA to act as the sequencing template. The repertoire was sequenced with immunoSEQ multiplex PCR; TCRdb's copy has only in-frame clones and lacks some. Altogether over 200,000 clones are present, approximately 61% being singletons, with the ten largest covering approximately 0.5%. The receptor was isolated from a human donor with alopecia areata. The chain couples TRBV30 to TRBJ2-3; no clear D. The sample in question was CD4+ T cells sorted from blood, obtained at week 0. CDR3 in amino acids: CAWSTVGTDTQYF. DNA of the CDR3: TGTGCCTGGAGTACGGTGGGCACAGATACGCAGTATTTT.